This TCR beta chain comes out of a study of cytomegalovirus exposure and HLA in healthy donors. 13 Jbeta primers and 60 Vbeta primers were used for the PCR. Method: immunoSEQ multiplex PCR; TCRdb's copy keeps in-frame clones and lacks some. The sample yields some 130,000 clones, over 80% seen once. Germline CDR1 SGHRS, CDR2 YFSETQ. The CDR3 extends over 11 amino acids. The V end was cut by 3 bases, the J end by 8 bases, with 8 bases between. This sequence was found in a middle-aged man in good health and CMV-seronegative. The chain couples TRBV5-1 to TRBJ1-1; D gene uncertain. The specimen sequenced was PBMCs. The DNA for the CDR3 is TGCGCCAGCAGCTCCCCCGTCGAAGCTTTCTTT. The encoded protein is CASSSPVEAFF.